Included here is one TCR beta chain sequence, with context. The data were taken from a study of blood T cell repertoires in COVID-19. Study at large: COVID-19 samples collected from the United States, Italy and Spain covered acute and convalescent phases.

V gave up 3 bases and J gave up 0 bases; unmatched junction bases: 8. The germline CDR1 and CDR2 sequences are KGHSH and LQKENI. The CDR3 totals 17 residues. Assay: immunoSEQ multiplex PCR; the TCRdb copy retains only in-frame clones and omits some. The sample has about 81,000 clones, roughly 86% seen once. The clonotype comes from a human donor in a cohort sampled during active COVID-19. The rearrangement links TRBV18 to TRBJ1-5, with 7 bases identical to TRBD1. Sequencing was performed on peripheral blood. CDR3 in amino acids: CASSPGTDLYSNQPQHF. The CDR3 DNA reads TGTGCCAGCTCACCCGGGACAGACCTTTATAGCAATCAGCCCCAGCATTTT.